Shown below are 15 T cell receptor beta chains from a single sample sequenced in a study of blood T cell repertoires in COVID-19. Clones were read by immunoSEQ multiplex PCR, and TCRdb kept only the in-frame ones, dropping some. Among about 250,000 clones listed, just over 85% were seen once. What was sequenced was peripheral blood. The receptors here all came from a woman aged 25 to 39 with active or convalescent COVID-19.

This clone was counted between two and nine times. The rearrangement uses TRBV29-1 and TRBJ2-3, with D possibly matching TRBD2 (5 bases). The V gene's germline CDR1 is SQVTM and CDR2 ANQGSEA. This CDR3 is 13 amino acids long. V was cut by 7 bases and J by 7 bases, with 18 bases left in between. CDR3 bases: TGCAGCGCCTTTCTCGGGGTGGGTCATACGCAGTATTTT. Translation gives CSAFLGVGHTQYF.

The V and J genes are TRBV7-3 and TRBJ2-3; 11 bases align to TRBD2. The CDR3 has 16 amino acids. Germline trimming cut 5 bases from V and 8 bases from J; bases unmatched to any gene: 12. The germline V gene has CDR1 SGHTA and CDR2 FQGTGA. Written as DNA, the CDR3 is TGTGCCAGCAGCACCCGTAGCGGGGGGGCCGGTTTTACGCAGTATTTT. Protein sequence: CASSTRSGGAGFTQYF.

The chain joins TRBV7-2 to TRBJ2-7; D is undetermined. CDR1 and CDR2 (germline): SGHTA, FQGNSA. The CDR3 spans 14 residues. Trimming left V 1 base short and J 4 bases short, with 11 bases between. In nucleotides, the CDR3 is TGTGCCAGCAGCTTAGGTAGAAGTAATTACGAGCAGTACTTC. This translates into CASSLGRSNYEQYF.

J is TRBJ1-6 and V is TRBV7-8, with TRBD1 matching 7 bases. Germline trimming cut 0 bases from V and 7 bases from J; bases unmatched to any gene: 9. This CDR3 spans 17 amino acids. Germline V gene sequence: CDR1 SGHVS, CDR2 FQNEAQ. The CDR3 is CASSLAAGGLRNSPLHF. The CDR3 DNA follows: TGTGCCAGCAGCTTAGCCGCAGGGGGGTTGAGGAATTCACCCCTCCACTTT.

V usage is TRBV19 and J usage is TRBJ1-4; D perhaps matches TRBD1 (6 bases). The V gene lost 3 bases and the J gene lost 2 bases, with 13 bases spanning the gap. This CDR3 contains 16 residues. Germline-derived CDR1 and CDR2 are LNHDA and SQIVND (reference sequence). The CDR3 spells CASSIGRGETNEKLFF. CDR3 nucleotide sequence: TGTGCCAGTAGTATCGGCAGGGGAGAGACTAATGAAAAACTGTTTTTT.

The chain combines TRBV18 with TRBJ1-2, with D possibly matching TRBD1 (6 bases). Trimming removed 3 bases at V and 4 bases at J, with 15 bases between. Germline lookup yields CDR1 KGHSH and CDR2 LQKENI. The CDR3 is made up of 15 amino acids. The CDR3 DNA is TGTGCCAGCTCACCTCTGGCAGGGGAGGGCTATGGCTACACCTTC. As protein: CASSPLAGEGYGYTF. Full variable domain (remainder filled in from reference TRBV18 and TRBJ1-2): NAGVMQNPRHLVRRRGQEARLRCSPMKGHSHVYWYRQLPEEGLKFMVYLQKENIIDESGMPKERFSAEFPKEGPSILRIQQVVRGDSAAYFCASSPLAGEGYGYTFGSGTRLTVV.

The chain recombines TRBV28 with TRBJ1-2; D may be TRBD1 (6 bases). This CDR3 spans 13 amino acids. CDR1 MDHEN and CDR2 SYDVKM come from the germline V gene. V lost 3 bases, J lost 7 bases, and 12 bases lay in between. The CDR3 DNA follows: TGTGCCAGCAGTTTGGGGGCGTGGGCTGGCTACACCTTC. It specifies CASSLGAWAGYTF.

V gene TRBV7-3 combines with J gene TRBJ1-1; D remains ambiguous. Trimming removed 1 base from V and 2 bases from J, with 5 bases in between. The CDR3 is 13 amino acids. Looked up from germline, CDR1 is SGHTA and CDR2 is FQGTGA. The CDR3 DNA reads as TGTGCCAGCAGCTTAAGAGAAAACACTGAAGCTTTCTTT. Its translation: CASSLRENTEAFF.

The rearrangement joins TRBV3-1 (or the pseudogene TRBV3-2) to TRBJ1-3, with D possibly matching TRBD1 (5 bases). CDR3 length equals 11 residues. The germline V and J ends were trimmed by 3 bases and 10 bases, with 7 bases remaining between them. The germline gives CDR1 LGHDT, CDR2 YNNKEL (reference sequence). The DNA for the CDR3 is TGTGCCAGCAGCCAGGGGGGGACCATATATTTT. This gives the protein CASSQGGTIYF.

This clone appeared a single time. The gene calls are TRBV25-1 and TRBJ2-1; TRBD2 matches at 7 bases. Germline V lookup: CDR1 MGHDK, CDR2 SYGVNS. The junction had 9 bases not matched to a gene; V was cut back by 6 bases and J by 4 bases. The CDR3 is 15 amino acids. The DNA for the CDR3 is TGTGCCAGCAGCGAACGGAGGGGAGGGTACAATGAGCAGTTCTTC. The encoded protein is CASSERRGGYNEQFF.

The V gene is TRBV24-1, the J gene TRBJ2-1; 7 nucleotides align to TRBD2. The length of the CDR3 is 16 residues. CDR1 and CDR2 (germline): KGHDR, SFDVKD. V lost 1 base, J lost 9 bases, and 11 bases stayed unmatched. CDR3 in DNA: TGTGCCACCAGTGATTTTTTGGGACTAAATTCGCGTGAGCAGTTCTTC. Translated, it gives CATSDFLGLNSREQFF.

The genes are TRBV6-4 and TRBJ2-1; D perhaps matches TRBD1 (6 bases). CDR1 MRHNA and CDR2 SNTAGT come from the germline V gene. The V end lost 6 bases, the J end lost 6 bases, and 18 bases lay between the germline ends. This CDR3 is built from 15 residues. CDR3 sequence: CASSLSRGQPNEQFF. The CDR3 DNA is TGTGCCAGCAGCCTTTCTCGGGGACAACCCAATGAGCAGTTCTTC.

The V call is TRBV19, the J call TRBJ2-5; D gene ambiguous. This CDR3 region has 13 residues. V dropped 5 bases and J dropped 4 bases, with 11 bases sitting between them. CDR1 and CDR2 from the germline V gene are LNHDA and SQIVND (reference sequence). CDR3 amino acids: CASSDGVRETQYF. CDR3 coding DNA: TGTGCCAGTAGTGATGGAGTAAGAGAGACCCAGTACTTC.

This chain links TRBV7-9 with TRBJ1-1; the match to TRBD1 covers 10 bases. From germline, CDR1 is SEHNR and CDR2 FQNEAQ (reference sequence). This CDR3 spans 12 amino acids. J was trimmed by 12 bases and V by 2 bases; bases with no gene match: 3. The CDR3, as DNA: TGTGCCAGCAGCTTACTAGACAGGGGGCCTTTCTTT. It yields the protein CASSLLDRGPFF.

The chain links TRBV27 to TRBJ2-7; D gene unclear. V lost 5 bases to trimming and J lost 0 bases, with 17 bases between them. CDR1 and CDR2 (germline): MNHEY, SMNVEV (reference sequence). The CDR3 has 16 amino acids. The DNA for the CDR3 is TGTGCCAGCAGTCAACTCAAGTCTTTTAGCTCCTACGAGCAGTACTTC. Residues: CASSQLKSFSSYEQYF.